Listed below are T cell receptor beta chains from one sample, sequenced in a study of human T cells and chemical hapten exposure. One entry per CDR3 protein results from TCRdb running MiXCR on the RACE reads. This table holds about 380,000 distinct CDR3 sequences, 4.8% found once. This sample comprised whole blood, obtained in connection with sensitization to the hapten diphenylcyclopropenone (DPC). The receptors come from a woman aged 50 to 60 with alopecia areata. Some clones in this sample may be carry-over from other donors' samples. Each CDR3 is given without its conserved first and last residue. The D gene is left open where the match is weak. Rows may omit the clone size; those that give it use once, few, many or a size class.

J gene: TRBJ1-2; clone size: -; V gene: TRBV6-1; CDR3 length: 13; D gene: TRBD1; CDR3 protein: ASRAKGDSIYGYT
J gene: TRBJ1-1; clone size: -; V gene: TRBV3-1; CDR3 length: 14; D gene: TRBD1; CDR3 protein: ASSQAGTGENTEAF
J gene: TRBJ2-3; clone size: many; V gene: TRBV7-2; CDR3 length: 12; D gene: -; CDR3 protein: ASTEGQGPDTQY
J gene: TRBJ1-5; clone size: many; V gene: TRBV20-1; CDR3 length: 16; D gene: TRBD1; CDR3 protein: SARHPSFPGQGFQPQH
J gene: TRBJ2-1; clone size: many; V gene: TRBV6-5; CDR3 length: 15; D gene: TRBD2; CDR3 protein: ASSGGLAGGERNEQF
J gene: TRBJ2-3; clone size: many; V gene: TRBV4-3; CDR3 length: 11; D gene: -; CDR3 protein: ASSQSERDTQY
J gene: TRBJ1-1; clone size: -; V gene: TRBV7-8; CDR3 length: 13; D gene: -; CDR3 protein: ASSLEAHMNTEAF
J gene: TRBJ2-1; clone size: many; V gene: TRBV12-5; CDR3 length: 10; D gene: -; CDR3 protein: ASGSTGYEQF
J gene: TRBJ2-7; clone size: few; V gene: TRBV20-1; CDR3 length: 12; D gene: -; CDR3 protein: SAAFTVNSYEQY
J gene: TRBJ2-5; clone size: -; V gene: TRBV29-1; CDR3 length: 12; D gene: TRBD2; CDR3 protein: SVAGGAVGETQY